This TCR beta chain was profiled in a study of cytomegalovirus exposure and HLA in healthy donors listed by TCRdb under 2017. Study-wide context: In an earlier analysis of fewer than 750 of the donors, less than 350 Gb of sequence data and roughly 100 million unique TCR beta sequences from about 179 million T cells were reported. An early release that covered 500 to 800 HLA-typed donors contained about 300 gigabases of sequencing data and tens of millions of unique TCR sequences. The genetic ancestry cluster associated with self-reported Caucasian donors included approximately 85% of the roughly 390 genotyped donors. The study aimed to test whether cataloging public T cell receptors could reveal signatures of past pathogen exposure. The T cell repertoires of several hundred subjects were profiled by immunosequencing and related to cytomegalovirus serostatus. A separate validation cohort of 100 to 150 different subjects was used in addition to the roughly 640-subject first cohort. The study combined high-throughput TCR immunosequencing, statistical association of individual TCRs with disease status, and machine learning to predict cytomegalovirus infection status. In a later analysis, previously published TCR beta repertoires from 670 or so donors were re-analyzed and high-resolution HLA genotyping was added so that TCR occurrence patterns could be studied. The later analysis used no new phenotypic data to find candidate immune exposures, relying instead on TCR beta sequences and their occurrence across donors. In an earlier analysis of several hundred of the donors, high-throughput TCR beta sequencing was used to judge whether each TCR beta V gene segment behaved as functional or pseudogenic. Donor age, sex, ethnicity and CMV serostatus were compiled together with the repertoire data. Genome-wide SNP genotypes for about 65% of the roughly 670 donors were used in a later genetic analysis, which treated that subset as a discovery cohort. All discovery cohort repertoires had been generated on a single sequencing platform. HLA typing included class I and class II loci at four-digit resolution. The number of donors typed differed by locus, with 629-630 for A, B, C, DRB1 and DQB1, 522 for DQA1, 606 for DPA1, and approximately 470 for DPB1. Five DR-DQ haplotypes were treated as single units for association and clustering because of strong linkage in the cohort. On average, roughly 250,000 unique TCR beta nucleotide sequences were sequenced per donor among more than 350 genotyped donors of the cohort, with approximately 18% of those sequences being non-productive.

The full study reports these points: Because counts were too low, roughly 18 rarely observed V segments, including chromosome 9 orphons, were left out of the earlier analysis of a few hundred of the donors. According to a later genetic analysis, donors in an Asian-associated ancestry cluster had fewer N-insertions in productive TCRs than the roughly 660-donor mean. A further reported finding was that TCR beta sequences accurately predicted the HLA-A and HLA-B alleles for most subjects in the first cohort. Assigning TCR associations to individual alleles was difficult when HLA alleles, especially DR and DQ, strongly co-occurred. The study listed 164 TCR beta chains as associated with cytomegalovirus. Most TCR sequences were observed very rarely across donors, whereas some public TCRs were present in many individuals. Several of the top co-occurrence clusters appeared to be linked to parvovirus B19, influenza, CMV and Epstein-Barr virus, according to a later analysis. A cluster of highly shared sequence variants was judged likely to represent a technical artifact of the sequencing pipeline. A few of the identified cytomegalovirus-associated TCR beta chains were confirmed in vitro to be specific for cytomegalovirus antigens. Roughly uniform sequencing depth across donors was assumed in presence/absence analyses, although this assumption may not hold. It was suggested by the authors that the approach could potentially be generalized to other disease states and immunological phenotypes. Immune exposure information for the cohort was limited to CMV serostatus. In a later analysis, HLA-associated TCR beta chains showed more clonal expansion and lower generation probabilities than non-associated chains that were equally common. At a false discovery rate of 0.05, a later analysis linked under 20,000 TCR beta sequences to specific HLA alleles. In a later genetic analysis, a missense DCLRE1C variant was associated with V-gene and J-gene trimming of TCR beta chains, and the association was replicated in an independent cohort. This cohort had only TCR beta chains sequenced, and the lack of alpha or paired-chain data limited which features could be detected. Because HLA typing was missing for some donors at each locus, association tests included only the typed subset. Because the 87-base-pair reads could not distinguish some IMGT-functional V segments, including TRBV6-2 and TRBV6-3, those segments were excluded. Cytomegalovirus status was reported to be diagnosed by the classifier with high specificity and sensitivity in both the original and validation cohorts. In an earlier analysis of a few hundred of the donors, most TCR beta V segments were observed in productive rearrangements about 87% or about 30% of the time, broadly matching IMGT annotations. In a later analysis, TCR association rates were found to vary across HLA loci, with the most associated TCRs seen for DRB1 alleles and the fewest for HLA-C alleles. In a later analysis, most CMV-associated TCR beta chains were found to appear HLA-restricted, with HLA associations seemingly driven largely by CMV exposure. Linkage disequilibrium might explain the correlated functional status among segregating V segments, but an unknown experimental factor could not be ruled out.

Library prep was done by the immunoSEQ multiplex PCR assay. The multiplex PCR relied on a mix of 60 forward primers for TCR Vbeta segments and 13 reverse primers for TCR Jbeta segments. Amplification of the CDR3 region of rearranged TCR beta genes was performed with a multiplex PCR assay on genomic DNA. On the Illumina HiSeq System, the amplified TCR beta libraries were sequenced as 87-base-pair reads. The study's own analysis went as follows. Across the 670 or so repertoires, a later analysis counted some 80 million unique TCR beta chains, 9.5 million to 13 million of which were shared by at least two donors. To remove PCR and sequencing errors, raw reads were error-corrected and collapsed into unique sequences using a nearest-neighbor algorithm that merged closely related sequences. CDR3 sequences were aligned to IMGT reference sequences to assign V, D and J gene segments. For a sequence to be retained, a match of at least six nucleotides to both a V gene segment and a J gene segment was required. A rearrangement counted as productive if the CDR3 had no stop codons and remained in frame with V and J, and every other rearrangement counted as non-productive. CDR3 was defined by IMGT convention, running from the second conserved V-encoded cysteine to the conserved J-encoded phenylalanine. In an earlier analysis of more than 550 of the donors, sequences lacking an unambiguous match to a single V gene segment were excluded. An earlier analysis of 500 to 700 of the donors classified V segments as functional when productive rearrangements were above 56.7% and as segregating when the standard deviation between donors was above 5%. A statistical classification framework was built to diagnose cytomegalovirus status from the catalog of TCR beta chain sequences. In a later analysis, V and J genes were assigned by comparing TCR nucleotide sequences against IMGT/GENE-DB human TR gene sequences. The TCRdist pipeline was used in a later analysis to assign CDR3 sequences and most-parsimonious VDJ recombination scenarios. In a later analysis, each TCR beta chain was defined by its CDR3 amino acid sequence together with its V-gene family, and reads lacking a unique V-gene family were excluded. As a way to deal with suspected cross-contamination and a sequencing artifact, a later analysis dropped 450 to 700 nucleotide sequences that were highly shared and had low generation probability. For each public chain, a later analysis derived a clonal expansion index from normalized ranks of inferred template counts within each repertoire. In a later analysis, generation probabilities were computed using a VDJ recombination model fitted to out-of-frame rearrangements, and the results were checked against IGoR. In a later analysis, TCR-TCR, TCR-HLA and TCR-CMV co-occurrence was scored with hypergeometric tests, and a repertoire-size bias correction was applied to TCR pairs. In a later analysis, false discovery rates were estimated by permuting HLA or CMV assignments 20 times. A later analysis grouped co-occurring TCRs with DBSCAN, adding TCRdist sequence similarity when clustering within HLA-allele-positive subsets. Repertoires with fewer than 30,000 or more than 120,000 public chains were left out of co-occurrence clustering, as were about 5 repertoires with anomalous nucleotide sharing. TCRdb obtained this table from immuneACCESS and retained in-frame rearrangements with V and J assigned. These tables miss some clones; where compared with another copy, unresolved V genes account for less than half of the shortfall, and the remainder is unexplained. From that table come the V and J calls and clone size; the DNA was used to work out D and trimming. This sample gives tens of thousands of clones in total; 65% to 70% of them show up just once. The ten largest account for over 9.5% of the sample.

Concerning this clone: It has no known antigen specificity. No base quality values were provided; no much bigger clone lies one nucleotide off.

CDR1 and CDR2 were assigned from the germline V gene as SGDLS and YYNGEE. Ends trimmed: V by 0 bases, J by 2 bases; bases unmatched to a gene: 7. The CDR3 runs 18 residues from the cysteine to the phenylalanine. Just CDR3 DNA is preserved here, 54 bases in frame from base 1. The cohort comprised 710 or so healthy bone marrow donors. At the time of sampling, every cohort member was nominally healthy, though immune exposures that went unrecorded were likely present. The donor was CMV seronegative and was included in the group of around 320 seronegative cohort members. Every donor gave a peripheral blood sample, and the peripheral blood mononuclear cells from that sample were used for TCR beta sequencing. Genomic DNA was extracted from the blood cell samples with the Qiagen DNeasy Blood Extraction Kit.

The chain is made from TRBV9 and TRBJ2-3; a stretch of 12 junction bases matches TRBD1. The source is a woman aged 25 to 39 in good health and CMV-seronegative. The sequencing input was PBMCs. Read as DNA, the sequence is TGTGCCAGCAGCGTAGTAGGAGGGACAGGGGGCACCACAGATACGCAGTATTTT. Protein translation: CASSVVGGTGGTTDTQYF. Here the CDR3 is joined to the reference TRBV9 and TRBJ2-3 genes, and the full variable domain is: DSGVTQTPKHLITATGQRVTLRCSPRSGDLSVYWYQQSLDQGLQFLIQYYNGEERAKGNILERFSAQQFPDLHSELNLSSLELGDSALYFCASSVVGGTGGTTDTQYFGPGTRLTVL.